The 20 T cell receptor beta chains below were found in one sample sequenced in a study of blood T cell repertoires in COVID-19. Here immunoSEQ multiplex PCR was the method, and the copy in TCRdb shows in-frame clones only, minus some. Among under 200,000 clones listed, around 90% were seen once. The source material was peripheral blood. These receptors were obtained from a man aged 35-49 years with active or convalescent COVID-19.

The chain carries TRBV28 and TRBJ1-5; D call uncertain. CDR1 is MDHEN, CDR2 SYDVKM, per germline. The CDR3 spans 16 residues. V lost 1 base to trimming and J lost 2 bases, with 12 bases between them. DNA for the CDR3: TGTGCCAGCAGTTTATTTGGCGGAGGAGGCAATCAGCCCCAGCATTTT. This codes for CASSLFGGGGNQPQHF.

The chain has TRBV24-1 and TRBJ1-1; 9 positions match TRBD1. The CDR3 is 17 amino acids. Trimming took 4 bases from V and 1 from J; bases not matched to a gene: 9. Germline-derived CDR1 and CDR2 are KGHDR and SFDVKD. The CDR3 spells CATSEKSPGQGNTEAFF. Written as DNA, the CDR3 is TGTGCCACCAGTGAAAAATCACCGGGACAGGGGAACACTGAAGCTTTCTTT.

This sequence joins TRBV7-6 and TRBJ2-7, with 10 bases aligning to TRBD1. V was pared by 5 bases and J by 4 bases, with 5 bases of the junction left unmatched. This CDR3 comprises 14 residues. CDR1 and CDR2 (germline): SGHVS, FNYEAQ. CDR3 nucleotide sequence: TGTGCCAGCAGCCCCGGGACAGGGGTGTACGAGCAGTACTTC. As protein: CASSPGTGVYEQYF. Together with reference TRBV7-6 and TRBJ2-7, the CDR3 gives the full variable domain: GAGVSQSPRYKVTKRGQDVALRCDPISGHVSLYWYRQALGQGPEFLTYFNYEAQQDKSGLPNDRFSAERPEGSISTLTIQRTEQRDSAMYRCASSPGTGVYEQYFGPGTRLTVT.

CDR3 in amino acids: CASSQQDIGYTF. The DNA of the CDR3 is TGTGCCAGCAGCCAACAGGACATTGGCTACACCTTC. The chain has TRBV3-1 (or the pseudogene TRBV3-2) and TRBJ1-2; a possible D gene is TRBD1 (5 bases). Germline V lookup: CDR1 LGHDT, CDR2 YNNKEL (reference sequence). The CDR3 contains 12 residues. Trimming took 2 bases from V and 7 from J, leaving 8 bases between them.

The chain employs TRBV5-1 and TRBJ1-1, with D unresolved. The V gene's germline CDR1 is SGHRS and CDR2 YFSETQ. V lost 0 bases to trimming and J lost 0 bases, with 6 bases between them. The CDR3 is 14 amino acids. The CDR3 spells CASSLVDMNTEAFF. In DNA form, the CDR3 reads TGCGCCAGCAGCTTGGTTGACATGAACACTGAAGCTTTCTTT.

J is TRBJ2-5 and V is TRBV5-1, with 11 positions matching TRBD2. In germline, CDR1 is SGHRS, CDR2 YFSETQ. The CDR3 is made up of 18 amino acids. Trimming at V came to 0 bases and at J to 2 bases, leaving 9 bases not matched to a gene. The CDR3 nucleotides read TGCGCCAGCAGCTTGGCGACTAGCGGGGACATAACTCAAGAGACCCAGTACTTC. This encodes CASSLATSGDITQETQYF.

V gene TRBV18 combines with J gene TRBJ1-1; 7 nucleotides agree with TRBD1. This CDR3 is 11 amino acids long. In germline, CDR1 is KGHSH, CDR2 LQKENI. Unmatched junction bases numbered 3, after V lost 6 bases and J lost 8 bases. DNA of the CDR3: TGTGCCAGCTCCGGGACAGAAGAAGCTTTCTTT. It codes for CASSGTEEAFF.

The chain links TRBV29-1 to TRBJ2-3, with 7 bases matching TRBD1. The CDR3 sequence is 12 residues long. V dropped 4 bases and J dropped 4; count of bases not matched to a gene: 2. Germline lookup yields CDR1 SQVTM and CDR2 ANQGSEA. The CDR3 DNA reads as TGCAGCGTTGGGACAGGCGCAGATACGCAGTATTTT. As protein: CSVGTGADTQYF.

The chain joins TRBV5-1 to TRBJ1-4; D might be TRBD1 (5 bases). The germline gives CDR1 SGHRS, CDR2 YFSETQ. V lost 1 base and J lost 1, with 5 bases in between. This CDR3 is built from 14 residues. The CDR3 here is CASSLTGTNEKLFF. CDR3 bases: TGCGCCAGCAGCTTGACAGGAACTAATGAAAAACTGTTTTTT.

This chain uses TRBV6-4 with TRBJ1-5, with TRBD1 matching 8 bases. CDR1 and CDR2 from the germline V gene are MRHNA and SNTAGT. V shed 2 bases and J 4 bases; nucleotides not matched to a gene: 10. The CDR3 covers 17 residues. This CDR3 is CASSDPDRVSQNQPQHF. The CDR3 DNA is TGTGCCAGCAGTGACCCGGACAGGGTATCCCAAAATCAGCCCCAGCATTTT.

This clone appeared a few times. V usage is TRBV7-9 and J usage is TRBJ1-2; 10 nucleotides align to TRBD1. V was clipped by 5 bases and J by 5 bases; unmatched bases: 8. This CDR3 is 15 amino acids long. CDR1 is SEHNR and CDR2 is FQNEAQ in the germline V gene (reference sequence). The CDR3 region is CASSLPGQGEYGYTF. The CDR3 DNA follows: TGTGCCAGCAGCCTTCCCGGACAGGGGGAATATGGCTACACCTTC.

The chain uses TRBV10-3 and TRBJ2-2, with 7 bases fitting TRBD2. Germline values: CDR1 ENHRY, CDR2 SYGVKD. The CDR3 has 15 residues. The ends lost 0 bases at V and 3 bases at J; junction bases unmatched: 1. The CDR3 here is CAISESGLYTGELFF. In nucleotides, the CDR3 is TGTGCCATCAGTGAGTCGGGACTATACACCGGGGAGCTGTTTTTT.

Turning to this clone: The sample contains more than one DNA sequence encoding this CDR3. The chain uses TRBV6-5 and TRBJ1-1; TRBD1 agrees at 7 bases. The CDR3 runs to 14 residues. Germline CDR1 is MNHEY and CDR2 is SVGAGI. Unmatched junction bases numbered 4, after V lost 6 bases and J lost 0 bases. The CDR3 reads CASRRQGLNTEAFF. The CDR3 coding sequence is TGTGCCAGCAGACGACAGGGTTTGAACACTGAAGCTTTCTTT.

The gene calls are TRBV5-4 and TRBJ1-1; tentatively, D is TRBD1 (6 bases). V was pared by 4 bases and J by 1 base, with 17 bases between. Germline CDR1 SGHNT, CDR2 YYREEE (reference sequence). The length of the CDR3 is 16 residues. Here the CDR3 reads CASSQRLPGENTEAFF. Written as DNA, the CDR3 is TGTGCCAGCAGCCAACGCCTACCAGGGGAGAACACTGAAGCTTTCTTT.

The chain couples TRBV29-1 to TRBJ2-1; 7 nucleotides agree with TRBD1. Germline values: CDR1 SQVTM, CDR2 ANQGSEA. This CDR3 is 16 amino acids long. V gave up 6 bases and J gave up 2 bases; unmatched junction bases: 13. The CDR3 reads CSVPHRRDSPYNEQFF. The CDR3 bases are TGCAGCGTCCCACACAGACGGGACAGTCCCTACAATGAGCAGTTCTTC.

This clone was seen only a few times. DNA of the CDR3: TGCGCCAGCAGCCAAACAAACACCGGGGAGCTGTTTTTT. Its protein is CASSQTNTGELFF. The rearrangement joins TRBV4-1 to TRBJ2-2; unclear D gene. CDR1 is MGHRA and CDR2 is YSYEKL in the germline V gene. The CDR3 extends over 13 amino acids. V was cut by 2 bases and J by 2 bases, with 3 bases left in between.

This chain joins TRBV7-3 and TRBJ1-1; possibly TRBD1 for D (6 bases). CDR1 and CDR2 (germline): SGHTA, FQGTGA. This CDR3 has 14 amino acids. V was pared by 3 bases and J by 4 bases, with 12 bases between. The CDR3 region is CASSFSGVATEAFF. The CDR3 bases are TGTGCCAGCAGCTTTTCAGGGGTCGCCACTGAAGCTTTCTTT.

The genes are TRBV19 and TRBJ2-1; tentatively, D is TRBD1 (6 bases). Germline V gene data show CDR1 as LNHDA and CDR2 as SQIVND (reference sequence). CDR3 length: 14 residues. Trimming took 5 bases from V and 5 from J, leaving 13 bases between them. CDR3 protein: CASSPTDRNNEQFF. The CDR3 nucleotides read TGTGCCAGTAGTCCAACGGACAGAAACAATGAGCAGTTCTTC.

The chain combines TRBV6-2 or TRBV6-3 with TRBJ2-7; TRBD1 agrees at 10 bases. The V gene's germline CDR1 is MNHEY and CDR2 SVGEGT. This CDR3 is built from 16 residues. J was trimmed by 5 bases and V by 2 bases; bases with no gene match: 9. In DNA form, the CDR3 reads TGTGCCAGCAGTTACGACCCAGGGACAGGGGAGGACGAGCAGTACTTC. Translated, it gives CASSYDPGTGEDEQYF.

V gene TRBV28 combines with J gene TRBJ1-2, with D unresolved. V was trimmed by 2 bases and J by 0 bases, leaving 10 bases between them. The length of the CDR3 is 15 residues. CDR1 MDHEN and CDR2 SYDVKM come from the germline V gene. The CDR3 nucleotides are TGTGCCAGCAGTTTACTTCGTACTTCTAACTATGGCTACACCTTC. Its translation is CASSLLRTSNYGYTF.